These 17 T cell receptor beta chains were sequenced from one sample in a study of T cell responses to AZD1222 COVID-19 vaccine. Produced via immunoSEQ multiplex PCR; TCRdb's table is partial and in-frame only. Of around 150,000 clones listed, 85% to 95% were seen once; the top ten hold roughly 1.3%. The sample consisted of peripheral blood, taken on day 0 of AZD1222 vaccination. The receptors originated from an adult in good health.

The chain links TRBV6-1 to TRBJ1-2, with D possibly being TRBD1 (5 bases). Between the trimmed V and J ends, which lost 7 bases and 7 bases, there was a span of 16 bases. CDR3 size: 13 residues. The germline V gene encodes CDR1 MNHNS and CDR2 SASEGT. CDR3 region: CASTWGELGGYTF. DNA of the CDR3: TGTGCCAGCACCTGGGGGGAGCTCGGTGGCTACACCTTC.

The chain links TRBV6-5 to TRBJ1-2; D may be TRBD1 (5 bases). The germline V and J ends were trimmed by 0 bases and 0 bases, with 11 bases remaining between them. Germline assignment: CDR1 MNHEY and CDR2 SVGAGI. The CDR3 sequence is 16 residues long. Here the CDR3 reads CASSYSSGSANYGYTF. Written as DNA, the CDR3 is TGTGCCAGCAGTTACTCTTCAGGGTCGGCTAACTATGGCTACACCTTC.

The chain is built from TRBV19 and TRBJ1-1; D call uncertain. The germline V gene encodes CDR1 LNHDA and CDR2 SQIVND (reference sequence). The CDR3 covers 14 residues. V shed 4 bases and J shed 3 bases, with 12 bases lying between them. CDR3 amino acids: CASSRAGSHTEAFF. For the CDR3, the DNA is TGTGCCAGTAGTAGGGCGGGGAGCCACACTGAAGCTTTCTTT. Using reference TRBV19 and TRBJ1-1 for the parts outside the CDR3, the full variable domain is DGGITQSPKYLFRKEGQNVTLSCEQNLNHDAMYWYRQDPGQGLRLIYYSQIVNDFQKGDIAEGYSVSREKKESFPLTVTSAQKNPTAFYLCASSRAGSHTEAFFGQGTRLTVV.

Only a few counts were recorded for this clone. The chain couples TRBV15 to TRBJ1-5, with D perhaps TRBD1 (5 bases). Looked up from germline, CDR1 is LNHNV and CDR2 is YYDKDF (reference sequence). This CDR3 contains 16 residues. The V end lost 5 bases, the J end lost 5 bases, and 19 bases lay between the germline ends. CDR3 residues: CATSLPPGQGDQPQHF. The CDR3 nucleotides are TGTGCCACCAGCCTCCCGCCGGGGCAGGGCGATCAGCCCCAGCATTTT.

In the case of this clone: Because the CDR3's place on the DNA is in doubt, the DNA is left out and the CDR3 is given as listed by TCRdb. The chain has TRBV28 and TRBJ1-2. Termini included, the CDR3 measures 11 amino acids. Germline loops: CDR1 MDHEN, CDR2 SYDVKM. CDR3 amino acids: CASSLWGLGTF.

CDR3 amino acids: CAISDWDSGNTIYF. The CDR3 DNA sequence: TGTGCCATCAGTGACTGGGACAGTGGAAACACCATATATTTT. The chain employs TRBV10-3 and TRBJ1-3; 7 nucleotides line up with TRBD1. The CDR3 length is 14 residues. In germline, CDR1 is ENHRY, CDR2 SYGVKD. V shed 3 bases, J shed 3 bases, and the junction held 2 bases outside the gene matches.

The chain recombines TRBV7-8 with TRBJ2-3; D is tentatively TRBD1 or TRBD2 (6 bases each). Trimming took off 7 bases at V and 4 bases at J, with 15 bases between the two ends. Germline V gives CDR1 SGHVS, CDR2 FQNEAQ. CDR3 size: 14 residues. The CDR3 nucleotides are TGTGCCAGCATTTCATGGGGGGCCGCAGATACGCAGTATTTT. This sequence encodes CASISWGAADTQYF.

The CDR3: CASSQWTGKPSYNSPLHF. The CDR3 DNA is TGTGCCAGCAGCCAATGGACAGGGAAACCCTCCTATAATTCACCCCTCCACTTT. The chain has TRBV3-1 (or the pseudogene TRBV3-2) and TRBJ1-6; 8 bases line up with TRBD1. This CDR3 region has 18 residues. The J segment lost 0 bases and the V segment lost 2 bases, leaving 6 bases of the junction unmatched. CDR1 LGHDT and CDR2 YNNKEL come from the germline V gene (reference sequence).

J is TRBJ1-2 and V is TRBV10-2; 12 nucleotides line up with TRBD1. The CDR3 covers 13 residues. CDR1 WSHSY and CDR2 SAAADI come from the germline V gene. J gave up 4 bases and V 7 bases, and 1 base lay outside the gene matches. CDR3 protein: CASTGQGAYGYTF. The CDR3 nucleotides are TGCGCCAGCACGGGACAGGGGGCCTATGGCTACACCTTC.

The table lists this clone with a few counts. The chain combines TRBV5-1 with TRBJ2-1; TRBD1 agrees at 8 bases. The CDR3 length is 15 residues. Germline CDR1 is SGHRS and CDR2 is YFSETQ. V lost 4 bases to trimming and J lost 7 bases; unmatched junction nucleotides: 10. Here the CDR3 DNA reads TGCGCCAGCAGCACAGCAGGGGGCGCGGGGAATGAGCAGTTCTTC. Amino acids: CASSTAGGAGNEQFF.

This CDR3 reads CASSFGTMADSPLHF. Written as DNA, the CDR3 is TGCGCCAGCAGCTTTGGAACCATGGCAGATTCACCCCTCCACTTT. The chain recombines TRBV5-1 with TRBJ1-6; no clear D gene. Germline CDR1 is SGHRS and CDR2 is YFSETQ. The V end was cut by 2 bases, the J end by 8 bases, with 14 bases between. The CDR3 length is 15 residues. Drawing the rest from reference TRBV5-1 and TRBJ1-6, the complete variable domain is KAGVTQTPRYLIKTRGQQVTLSCSPISGHRSVSWYQQTPGQGLQFLFEYFSETQRNKGNFPGRFSGRQFSNSRSEMNVSTLELGDSALYLCASSFGTMADSPLHFGNGTRLTVT.

The chain couples TRBV4-1 to TRBJ1-3, with D possibly TRBD1 on 6 matching bases. The V gene lost 5 bases and the J gene lost 0 bases, with 14 bases spanning the gap. This CDR3 region has 16 residues. Germline V lookup: CDR1 MGHRA, CDR2 YSYEKL. The CDR3 DNA sequence: TGCGCCAGCAGCGAGGGGAGGGGGATCTCTGGAAACACCATATATTTT. Translated, it gives CASSEGRGISGNTIYF.

This clone was detected only once. The chain employs TRBV14 and TRBJ2-3; 9 nucleotides match TRBD2. CDR1 SGHDN and CDR2 FVKESK come from the germline V gene. This CDR3 region has 17 residues. Losses at the gene ends were 3 bases for V and 7 bases for J; bases not matched to a gene: 14. The CDR3 sequence is CASSHSEGREGRNTQYF. CDR3 bases: TGTGCCAGCAGCCATTCGGAGGGGCGGGAGGGCCGGAATACGCAGTATTTT.

This sequence joins TRBV4-2 and TRBJ1-1; 8 bases are a match to TRBD1. V lost 2 bases and J lost 0; bases outside the gene matches: 2. Germline V gene data show CDR1 as LGHNA and CDR2 as YNFKEQ. The CDR3 has 15 amino acids. The CDR3 loop reads CASSQYRGVNTEAFF. Written as DNA, the CDR3 is TGTGCCAGCAGCCAATACAGGGGGGTGAACACTGAAGCTTTCTTT.

This clone has a single count. The J gene is TRBJ2-7, the V gene TRBV18, with TRBD1 matching 10 bases. The CDR3 totals 15 residues. The germline V gene encodes CDR1 KGHSH and CDR2 LQKENI. J was trimmed by 5 bases and V by 3 bases; bases with no gene match: 7. The CDR3 region is CASSPGTGVLNEQYF. For the CDR3, the DNA is TGTGCCAGCTCACCTGGGACAGGGGTTCTCAACGAGCAGTACTTC.

In this sample, this clone turned up once. For the CDR3, the DNA is TGTGCCTGGAGGCAGGGCCCCCTCTTCTCTAACTATGGCTACACCTTC. Its protein is CAWRQGPLFSNYGYTF. The chain has TRBV30 and TRBJ1-2, with D possibly matching TRBD1 (5 bases). CDR1 and CDR2 (germline): GTSNPN, SVGIG (reference sequence). V lost 3 bases and J lost 0, with 17 bases in between. CDR3 size: 16 residues.

The sample holds one count of this clone. This chain connects TRBV24-1 to TRBJ2-1; possible D gene TRBD2, 6 bases. CDR1 is KGHDR and CDR2 is SFDVKD in the germline V gene. Trimming shortened V by 2 bases and J by 1 base, and 14 bases separated the two germline ends. The length of the CDR3 is 17 residues. The CDR3 loop is CATSDSQLAVSYNEQFF. In DNA form, the CDR3 reads TGTGCCACCAGTGATTCTCAACTAGCTGTTTCCTACAATGAGCAGTTCTTC.